This TCR beta chain appears in the sequencing data of a study of Graves' ophthalmopathy and Graves' hyperthyroidism. Study-level findings and limits: Between ophthalmopathy and stable hyperthyroidism, a 13-signature model drew a separation with approximately 90% sensitivity and 70% to 84% specificity. In predicting ophthalmopathy progression, the model reached around 66% sensitivity and 72.22% specificity.

V gave up 5 bases and J gave up 5 bases, with 18 bases separating them. CDR3 length equals 15 residues. Germline-derived CDR1 and CDR2 are SNHLY and FYNNEI. The authors amplified TCR beta CDR3 regions from RNA transcripts. Investigators did first-round RT-PCR with HTBI primers, then second-round multiplex PCR. TCRdb reanalysed the multiplex PCR reads using MiXCR and keeps one entry per CDR3 protein. The sample contains about 740,000 distinct CDR3 sequences, 35% to 50% of which appear only once. This clonotype appeared many times. What it binds is unknown. Those donors who had ophthalmopathy presented with moderate-to-severe activity, a CAS of ≥3, a NOSPECS of ≥4 and a duration under 3 months.

Input material: peripheral blood. J is TRBJ2-5 and V is TRBV2; TRBD1 might be the D (5 bases). The receptor's source is an adult man with Graves' ophthalmopathy. CDR3 protein: CASSYSPLWGETQYF. For the CDR3, the DNA is TGTGCCAGCAGTTATTCACCCTTGTGGGGCGAGACCCAGTACTTC. Based on the CDR3 plus reference TRBV2 and TRBJ2-5, the full variable domain is EPEVTQTPSHQVTQMGQEVILRCVPISNHLYFYWYRQILGQKVEFLVSFYNNEISEKSEIFDDQFSVERPDGSNFTLKIRSTKLEDSAMYFCASSYSPLWGETQYFGPGTRLLVL.